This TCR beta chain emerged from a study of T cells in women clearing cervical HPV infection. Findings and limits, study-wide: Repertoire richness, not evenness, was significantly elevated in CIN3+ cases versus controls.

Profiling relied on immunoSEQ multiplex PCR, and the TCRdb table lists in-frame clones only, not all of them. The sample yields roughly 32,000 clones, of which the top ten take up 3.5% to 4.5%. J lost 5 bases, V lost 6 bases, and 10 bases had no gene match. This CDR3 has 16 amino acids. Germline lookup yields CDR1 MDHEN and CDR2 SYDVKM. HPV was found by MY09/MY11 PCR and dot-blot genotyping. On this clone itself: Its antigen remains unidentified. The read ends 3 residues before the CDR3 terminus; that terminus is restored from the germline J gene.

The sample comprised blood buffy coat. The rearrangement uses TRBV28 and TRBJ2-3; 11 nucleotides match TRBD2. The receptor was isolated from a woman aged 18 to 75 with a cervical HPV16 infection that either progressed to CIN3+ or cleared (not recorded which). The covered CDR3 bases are TGTGCCAGCAGCCGAAGTATTAGCGGGAGGGTAGATACG. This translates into CASSRSISGRVDT. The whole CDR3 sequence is CASSRSISGRVDTQYF.